Below are 18 T cell receptor beta chains sequenced from a single sample in a study of CD8 T cells in ankylosing spondylitis. Study-level findings and limits: Characteristic of ankylosing spondylitis blood, it appeared, was a TCR beta motif comprising fewer than 10 highly homologous variants.

TCRdb itself ran the 5' RACE reads through MiXCR, one entry per CDR3 protein. Here the sample spans about 200,000 distinct CDR3 sequences, 6% to 8% being singletons. These receptors' antigens are unknown. The sequenced sample consisted of blood, either unsorted or a sorted T cell fraction (not recorded which). These receptors originate from a male donor with ankylosing spondylitis.

The chain is built from TRBV29-1 and TRBJ1-2; perhaps TRBD1 as D (5 bases). The CDR3 is 14 amino acids. The germline CDR1 and CDR2 sequences are SQVTM and ANQGSEA. The ends were cut back, 5 bases at V and 0 bases at J, with 13 bases in the middle. The CDR3 DNA follows: TGCAGCGTTTCCCGGGGCCTAGCTAACTATGGCTACACCTTC. It yields the protein CSVSRGLANYGYTF. The variable domain in full, with the rest retrieved from reference TRBV29-1 and TRBJ1-2, is SAVISQKPSRDICQRGTSLTIQCQVDSQVTMMFWYRQQPGQSLTLIATANQGSEATYESGFVIDKFPISRPNLTFSTLTVSNMSPEDSSIYLCSVSRGLANYGYTFGSGTRLTVV.

There are many counts of this clonotype. The V call is TRBV7-8, the J call TRBJ1-5; perhaps TRBD1 as D (6 bases). The CDR3 sequence is 16 residues long. Per germline, CDR1 SGHVS and CDR2 FQNEAQ. V lost 5 bases, J lost 2 bases, and 16 bases lay in between. CDR3 coding DNA: TGTGCCAGCAGCCCACTACAGGGTTTGGGCAATCAGCCCCAGCATTTT. Translation: CASSPLQGLGNQPQHF.

This clonotype appeared once. V usage is TRBV6-2 or TRBV6-3 and J usage is TRBJ2-7; D perhaps matches TRBD1 (6 bases). The germline V and J ends were trimmed by 7 bases and 0 bases, with 16 bases remaining between them. In germline, CDR1 is MNHEY, CDR2 SVGEGT. This CDR3 is 15 amino acids long. The CDR3 protein is CASTPRDTVSYEQYF. In nucleotides, the CDR3 is TGTGCCAGCACTCCCCGGGACACTGTCTCCTACGAGCAGTACTTC.

This clonotype has ten or more counts. The chain joins TRBV9 to TRBJ1-1; 7 bases fit TRBD1. V lost 4 bases and J lost 6; bases outside the gene matches: 18. The CDR3 totals 17 residues. Germline V gene sequence: CDR1 SGDLS, CDR2 YYNGEE. The CDR3 reads CASSSRQGPGVEAEAFF. The CDR3 DNA sequence: TGTGCCAGCAGCTCACGACAGGGTCCGGGGGTGGAGGCTGAAGCTTTCTTT.

This clonotype was detected many times. The CDR3 reads CASSRIPDRVTDTQYF. As DNA, the CDR3 is TGTGCCAGCAGCCGGATCCCCGACAGGGTCACAGATACGCAGTATTTT. The chain couples TRBV4-2 to TRBJ2-3, with 7 bases identical to TRBD1. Germline CDR1 LGHNA, CDR2 YNFKEQ. The CDR3 is made up of 16 amino acids. With 4 bases clipped from V and 2 bases from J, the junction kept 9 bases outside the gene matches.

This clonotype came up a few times. J is TRBJ1-2 and V is TRBV7-6; D is perhaps TRBD1 (5 bases). V lost 4 bases to trimming and J lost 4 bases, with 19 bases between them. Germline-derived CDR1 and CDR2 are SGHVS and FNYEAQ. The CDR3 loop spans 16 amino acids. The CDR3 DNA sequence: TGTGCCAGCAGCTCCAACCCGGGACGGAGGACCTATGGCTACACCTTC. It translates to CASSSNPGRRTYGYTF.

In its sample, this clonotype was seen a few times. The chain combines TRBV29-1 with TRBJ1-2; 8 bases match TRBD1. The CDR3 runs to 11 residues. The V gene end was trimmed by 2 bases and the J gene end by 10 bases; junction bases not matched to a gene: 3. Germline CDR1 and CDR2: SQVTM and ANQGSEA. The CDR3 is CSVERDRLYTF. CDR3 DNA: TGCAGCGTTGAACGGGACAGGCTCTACACCTTC.

This clonotype has more than one count but fewer than ten. The CDR3 nucleotides are TGTGCCAGCAACCCCCAGGGGGCGAACACCGGGGAGCTGTTTTTT. This codes for CASNPQGANTGELFF. This rearrangement joins TRBV6-2 or TRBV6-3 to TRBJ2-2, with 7 bases identical to TRBD1. Trimming at V came to 7 bases and at J to 0 bases, leaving 5 bases not matched to a gene. Per the germline V gene, CDR1 is MNHEY and CDR2 is SVGEGT. This CDR3 comprises 15 residues.

This clonotype was counted many times. The rearrangement links TRBV13 to TRBJ2-2, with 10 bases lining up with TRBD2. V lost 5 bases and J lost 2; bases outside the gene matches: 23. The CDR3 has 22 residues. Germline CDR1 and CDR2: PRHDT and FYEKMQ (reference sequence). The CDR3 region has the DNA TGTGCCAGCAGCCGTTCTACCTACTCCGGGACTAGCGCGTTCCAAAACACCGGGGAGCTGTTTTTT. It is translated as CASSRSTYSGTSAFQNTGELFF.

This clonotype was seen many times. This chain uses TRBV12-3 or TRBV12-4 with TRBJ2-7; D possibly corresponds to TRBD1 (5 bases). This CDR3 has 13 amino acids. V was shortened by 3 bases and J by 1 base, with 7 bases between the two germline ends. The CDR3 DNA reads TGTGCCAGCAGTTTTGACAGATCCTACGAGCAGTACTTC. Its translation: CASSFDRSYEQYF.

This clonotype was seen ten or more times. The chain recombines TRBV7-9 with TRBJ2-2; tentatively, D is TRBD1 (5 bases). The ends were cut back, 5 bases at V and 4 bases at J, with 20 bases in the middle. Germline assignment: CDR1 SEHNR and CDR2 FQNEAQ (reference sequence). CDR3 length equals 17 residues. This CDR3 is CASSHPAVGHGTGELFF. As DNA, the CDR3 is TGTGCCAGCAGCCACCCGGCCGTGGGGCATGGCACCGGGGAGCTGTTTTTT.

The J gene is TRBJ1-5, the V gene TRBV7-8; D is perhaps TRBD1 (5 bases). The germline CDR1 and CDR2 sequences are SGHVS and FQNEAQ. The CDR3 consists of 17 residues. With 1 base removed from V and 3 bases from J, the gap between germline ends came to 16 bases. DNA of the CDR3: TGTGCCAGCAGCTTAGAAGTCTCCTGGGGGATCAATCAGCCCCAGCATTTT. Its protein product is CASSLEVSWGINQPQHF. Variable domain in full (rest from reference TRBV7-8 and TRBJ1-5): GAGVSQSPRYKVAKRGQDVALRCDPISGHVSLFWYQQALGQGPEFLTYFQNEAQLDKSGLPSDRFFAERPEGSVSTLKIQRTQQEDSAVYLCASSLEVSWGINQPQHFGDGTRLSIL.

V and J are TRBV4-3 and TRBJ2-1, with 8 bases identical to TRBD2. There are 13 residues in the CDR3. With V trimmed by 0 bases and J by 13 bases, 5 bases remained unmatched. Germline CDR1 LGHNA, CDR2 YSLEER. CDR3 region: CASSQEGGRSQFF. In nucleotides, the CDR3 is TGCGCCAGCAGCCAAGAGGGCGGGAGGAGCCAGTTCTTC.

In regard to this clonotype: A much larger clonotype is one base distant, so this may be a read error. The chain employs TRBV28 and TRBJ2-3; 9 bases map to TRBD2. CDR1 and CDR2 from the germline V gene are MDHEN and SYDVKM. With V trimmed by 3 bases and J by 7 bases, 8 bases remained unmatched. The CDR3 totals 15 residues. CDR3 nucleotides: TGTGCCAGCAGTTTCGTGGCGGGAGGGTTACATACGCAGTATTTT. Amino acids: CASSFVAGGLHTQYF.

The sample holds many counts of this clonotype. V usage is TRBV3-1 and J usage is TRBJ1-2, with D tentatively TRBD1 (5 bases). CDR1 and CDR2 from the germline V gene are LGHDT and YNNKEL (reference sequence). Trimming left V 5 bases short and J 6 bases short, with 22 bases between. The CDR3 is made up of 16 amino acids. The CDR3 sequence is CASSLSGGRGSHGYTF. CDR3 in DNA: TGTGCCAGCAGCTTAAGCGGGGGAAGGGGTTCCCATGGCTACACCTTC. Together with reference TRBV3-1 and TRBJ1-2, the CDR3 gives the full variable domain: DTAVSQTPKYLVTQMGNDKSIKCEQNLGHDTMYWYKQDSKKFLKIMFSYNNKELIINETVPNRFSPKSPDKAHLNLHINSLELGDSAVYFCASSLSGGRGSHGYTFGSGTRLTVV.

This clonotype was seen many times. The chain combines TRBV9 with TRBJ2-5; possibly TRBD1 or TRBD2 for D (5 bases each). Germline CDR1 reads SGDLS; CDR2 reads YYNGEE. V shed 3 bases and J shed 2 bases, with 17 bases lying between them. This CDR3 contains 16 residues. CDR3 in DNA: TGTGCCAGCAGCGACAGTTCACTTGGGGGTCAAGAGACCCAGTACTTC. Its translation: CASSDSSLGGQETQYF. The full variable domain, with the rest looked up from reference TRBV9 and TRBJ2-5, is DSGVTQTPKHLITATGQRVTLRCSPRSGDLSVYWYQQSLDQGLQFLIQYYNGEERAKGNILERFSAQQFPDLHSELNLSSLELGDSALYFCASSDSSLGGQETQYFGPGTRLLVL.

This clonotype was observed at least ten times. The chain links TRBV4-3 to TRBJ2-1; no clear D. V shed 2 bases and J shed 3 bases, with 11 bases lying between them. This CDR3 is 15 amino acids long. The germline V gene has CDR1 LGHNA and CDR2 YSLEER. CDR3 coding DNA: TGCGCCAGCAGCCAAAGGTCTGGGATCTACAATGAGCAGTTCTTC. It encodes CASSQRSGIYNEQFF.

At least ten counts were recorded for this clonotype. This chain links TRBV6-1 with TRBJ1-1; TRBD1 is a possible D gene (6 bases). Germline loops: CDR1 MNHNS, CDR2 SASEGT. The CDR3 sequence is 12 residues long. Trimming left V 5 bases short and J 6 bases short, with 10 bases between. The CDR3 is CASSPGTSEAFF. CDR3 nucleotide sequence: TGTGCCAGCAGTCCCGGGACATCTGAAGCTTTCTTT.